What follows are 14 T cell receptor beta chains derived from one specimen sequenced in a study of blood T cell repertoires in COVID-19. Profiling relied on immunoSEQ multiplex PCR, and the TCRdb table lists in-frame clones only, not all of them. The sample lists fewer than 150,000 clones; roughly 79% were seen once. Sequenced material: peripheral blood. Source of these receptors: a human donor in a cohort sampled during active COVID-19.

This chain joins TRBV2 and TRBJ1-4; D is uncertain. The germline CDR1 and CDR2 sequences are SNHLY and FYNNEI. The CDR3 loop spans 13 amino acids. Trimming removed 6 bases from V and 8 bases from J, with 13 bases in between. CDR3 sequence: CASSDRHWEKLFF. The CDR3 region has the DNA TGTGCCAGCAGCGACCGACACTGGGAAAAACTGTTTTTT.

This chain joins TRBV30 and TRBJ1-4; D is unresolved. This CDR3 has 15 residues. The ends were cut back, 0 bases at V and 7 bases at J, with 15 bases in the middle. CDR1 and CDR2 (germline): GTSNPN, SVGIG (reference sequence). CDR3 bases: TGTGCCTGGAGTGTGAATCAGGTGGCAAGTGAAAAACTGTTTTTT. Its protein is CAWSVNQVASEKLFF.

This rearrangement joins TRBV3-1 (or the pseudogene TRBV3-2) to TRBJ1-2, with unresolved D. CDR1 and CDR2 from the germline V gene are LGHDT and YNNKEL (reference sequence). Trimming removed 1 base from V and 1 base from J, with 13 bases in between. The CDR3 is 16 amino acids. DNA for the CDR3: TGTGCCAGCAGCCAAGCTAGTCCAGCAGATAACTATGGCTACACCTTC. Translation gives CASSQASPADNYGYTF.

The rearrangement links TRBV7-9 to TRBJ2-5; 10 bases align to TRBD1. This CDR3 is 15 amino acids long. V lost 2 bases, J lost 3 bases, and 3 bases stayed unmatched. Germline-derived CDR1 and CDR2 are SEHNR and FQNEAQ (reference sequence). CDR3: CASSLRTGGKETQYF. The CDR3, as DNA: TGTGCCAGCAGCTTAAGGACAGGGGGGAAAGAGACCCAGTACTTC.

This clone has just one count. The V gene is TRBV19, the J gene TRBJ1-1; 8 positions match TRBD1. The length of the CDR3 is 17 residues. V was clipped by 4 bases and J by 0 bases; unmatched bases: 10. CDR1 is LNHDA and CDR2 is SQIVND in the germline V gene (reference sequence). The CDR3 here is CASSREGTGGMNTEAFF. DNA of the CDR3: TGTGCCAGTAGTAGGGAGGGGACAGGAGGGATGAACACTGAAGCTTTCTTT.

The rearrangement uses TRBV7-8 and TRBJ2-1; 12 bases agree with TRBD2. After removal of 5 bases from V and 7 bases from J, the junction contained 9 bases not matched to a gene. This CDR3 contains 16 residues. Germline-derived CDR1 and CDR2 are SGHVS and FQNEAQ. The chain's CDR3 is CASSRTLAGGMNEQFF. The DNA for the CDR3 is TGTGCCAGCAGCCGGACCCTAGCGGGGGGGATGAATGAGCAGTTCTTC.

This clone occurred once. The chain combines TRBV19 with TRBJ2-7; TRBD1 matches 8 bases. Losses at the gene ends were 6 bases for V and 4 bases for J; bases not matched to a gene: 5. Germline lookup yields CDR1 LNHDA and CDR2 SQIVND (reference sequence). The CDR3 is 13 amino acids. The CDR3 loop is CASSYRGMYEQYF. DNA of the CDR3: TGTGCCAGTAGCTACAGGGGGATGTACGAGCAGTACTTC.

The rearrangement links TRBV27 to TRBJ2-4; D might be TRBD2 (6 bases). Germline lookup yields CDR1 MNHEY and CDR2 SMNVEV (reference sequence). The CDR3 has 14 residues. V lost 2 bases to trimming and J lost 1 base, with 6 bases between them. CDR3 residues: CASSLGGAKNIQYF. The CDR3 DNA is TGTGCCAGCAGTTTAGGGGGGGCCAAAAACATTCAGTACTTC.

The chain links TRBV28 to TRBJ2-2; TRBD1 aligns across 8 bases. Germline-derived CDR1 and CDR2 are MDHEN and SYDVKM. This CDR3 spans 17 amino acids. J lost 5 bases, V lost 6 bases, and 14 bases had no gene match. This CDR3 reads CASSRDQGAIMTGELFF. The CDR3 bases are TGTGCCAGCAGCCGAGATCAGGGGGCGATTATGACCGGGGAGCTGTTTTTT.

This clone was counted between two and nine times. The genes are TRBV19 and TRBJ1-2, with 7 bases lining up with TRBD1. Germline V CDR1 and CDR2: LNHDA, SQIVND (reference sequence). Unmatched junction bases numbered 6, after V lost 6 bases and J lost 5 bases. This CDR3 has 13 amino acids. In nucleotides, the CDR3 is TGTGCCAGTAGAACAGGGGCCCTGTATGGCTACACCTTC. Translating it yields CASRTGALYGYTF.

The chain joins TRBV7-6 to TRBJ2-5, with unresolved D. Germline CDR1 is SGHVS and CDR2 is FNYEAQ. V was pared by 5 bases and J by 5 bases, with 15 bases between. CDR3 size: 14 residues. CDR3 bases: TGTGCCAGCAGCCCCCAGGTGGCTGCTGAGACCCAGTACTTC. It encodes CASSPQVAAETQYF.

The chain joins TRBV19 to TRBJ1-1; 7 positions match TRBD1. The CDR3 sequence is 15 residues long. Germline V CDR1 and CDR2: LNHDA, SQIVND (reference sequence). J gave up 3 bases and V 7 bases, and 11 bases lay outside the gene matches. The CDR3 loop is CASIRGQSGDTEAFF. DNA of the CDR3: TGTGCCAGTATCCGGGGACAGTCCGGGGACACTGAAGCTTTCTTT. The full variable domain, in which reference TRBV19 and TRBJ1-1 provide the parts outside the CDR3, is DGGITQSPKYLFRKEGQNVTLSCEQNLNHDAMYWYRQDPGQGLRLIYYSQIVNDFQKGDIAEGYSVSREKKESFPLTVTSAQKNPTAFYLCASIRGQSGDTEAFFGQGTRLTVV.

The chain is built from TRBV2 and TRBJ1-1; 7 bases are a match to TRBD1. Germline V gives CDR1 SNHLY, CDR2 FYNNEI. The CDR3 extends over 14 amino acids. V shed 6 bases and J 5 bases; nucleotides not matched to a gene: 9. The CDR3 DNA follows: TGTGCCAGCAGCCCTGACAGGGTGAGGACTGAAGCTTTCTTT. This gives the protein CASSPDRVRTEAFF.

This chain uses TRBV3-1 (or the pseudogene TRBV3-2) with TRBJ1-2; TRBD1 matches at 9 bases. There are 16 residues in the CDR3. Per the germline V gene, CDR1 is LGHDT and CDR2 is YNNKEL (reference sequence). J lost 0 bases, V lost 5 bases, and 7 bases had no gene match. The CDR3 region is CASSAPGDRANYGYTF. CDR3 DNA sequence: TGTGCCAGCAGCGCCCCCGGGGACAGGGCTAACTATGGCTACACCTTC.